The 29 T cell receptor beta chains listed next were all sequenced from one sample in a study of early T cells in non-severe SARS-CoV-2 infection. Via MiXCR, TCRdb re-called the 5' RACE reads, giving one row per CDR3 protein. Of roughly 100,000 distinct CDR3 sequences listed, about an eighth were seen once; the top ten hold approximately 4%. The sample consisted of whole blood, taken at baseline. These receptor sequences come from an adult who was a healthcare worker with PCR-confirmed SARS-CoV-2 infection or an uninfected control (not recorded which).

The CDR3 nucleotides read TGTGCCAGTAGGGGACTAGCGGGAGAGCAGTTCTTC. Translation: CASRGLAGEQFF. The gene calls are TRBV19 and TRBJ2-1; TRBD2 aligns across 13 bases. V lost 6 bases, J lost 10 bases, and 0 bases stayed unmatched. This CDR3 is built from 12 residues. CDR1 is LNHDA, CDR2 SQIVND, per germline (reference sequence). The full variable domain, rest sourced from reference TRBV19 and TRBJ2-1, is DGGITQSPKYLFRKEGQNVTLSCEQNLNHDAMYWYRQDPGQGLRLIYYSQIVNDFQKGDIAEGYSVSREKKESFPLTVTSAQKNPTAFYLCASRGLAGEQFFGPGTRLTVL.

This clonotype is deemed medium-sized. A read error is possible here, since a much larger clone lies one base away. This chain links TRBV5-1 with TRBJ2-5; D call uncertain. From germline, CDR1 is SGHRS and CDR2 YFSETQ. The length of the CDR3 is 11 residues. The CDR3 loop is CASSLEETQYF. CDR3 DNA sequence: TGTGCCAGCAGCTTAGAAGAGACCCAGTACTTC.

CDR3 DNA sequence: TGTGCCAGCAGCTTAGTCCCCGGCACCGTCGGTGAGACCCAGTACTTC. As protein: CASSLVPGTVGETQYF. The chain carries TRBV11-2 and TRBJ2-5; D is undetermined. Between the trimmed V and J ends, which lost 1 base and 5 bases, there was a span of 17 bases. CDR3 size: 16 residues. Germline CDR1 SGHAT, CDR2 FQNNGV. Using reference TRBV11-2 and TRBJ2-5 for the parts outside the CDR3, the full variable domain is EAGVAQSPRYKIIEKRQSVAFWCNPISGHATLYWYQQILGQGPKLLIQFQNNGVVDDSQLPKDRFSAERLKGVDSTLKIQPAKLEDSAVYLCASSLVPGTVGETQYFGPGTRLLVL.

This chain uses TRBV11-2 with TRBJ2-7, with D perhaps TRBD1 or TRBD2 (5 bases each). Trimming removed 5 bases at V and 6 bases at J, with 14 bases between. The CDR3 has 13 amino acids. CDR1 and CDR2 (germline): SGHAT, FQNNGV. The CDR3 reads CASSDGTDAEQYF. DNA for the CDR3: TGTGCCAGCAGCGACGGGACCGACGCCGAGCAGTACTTC.

The chain recombines TRBV21-1 with TRBJ2-2. TRBV21-1 is assigned pseudogene status. The length of the CDR3 is 10 residues. CDR3 loop: CATLSGELFF. CDR3 bases: TGTGCCACCCTTTCCGGGGAGCTGTTTTTT.

This clonotype came up a few times. The V gene is TRBV18, the J gene TRBJ1-3, with D maybe TRBD1 (6 bases). The CDR3 loop spans 16 amino acids. Germline CDR1 reads KGHSH; CDR2 reads LQKENI. With 3 bases removed from V and 0 bases from J, the gap between germline ends came to 12 bases. CDR3: CASSPSTGLSGNTIYF. The CDR3, as DNA: TGTGCCAGCTCACCCTCGACAGGCCTCTCTGGAAACACCATATATTTT.

Many counts were recorded for this clonotype. The V gene is TRBV7-2, the J gene TRBJ2-7; 7 positions match TRBD2. CDR1 SGHTA and CDR2 FQGNSA come from the germline V gene. The CDR3 length is 12 residues. The V segment lost 5 bases and the J segment 7 bases; nucleotides outside the gene matches: 5. CDR3 sequence (DNA): TGTGCCAGCAGCGGGAGGGTCGGGGAGCAGTACTTC. Translating it yields CASSGRVGEQYF.

This clonotype was seen a handful of times. This chain connects TRBV11-2 to TRBJ2-5; D unclear. The CDR3 loop spans 13 amino acids. CDR1 is SGHAT, CDR2 FQNNGV, per germline. Trimming removed 1 base at V and 2 bases at J, with 5 bases between. DNA for the CDR3: TGTGCCAGCAGCTTAGGGCCGCAAGAGACCCAGTACTTC. Encoded protein: CASSLGPQETQYF. The variable domain in full, completed from reference TRBV11-2 and TRBJ2-5, reads EAGVAQSPRYKIIEKRQSVAFWCNPISGHATLYWYQQILGQGPKLLIQFQNNGVVDDSQLPKDRFSAERLKGVDSTLKIQPAKLEDSAVYLCASSLGPQETQYFGPGTRLLVL.

There are a few counts of this clonotype. The chain links TRBV23-1 to TRBJ2-2; 9 nucleotides line up with TRBD2. TRBV23-1 falls under the ORF class, with uncertain function. CDR3 length equals 18 residues. Trimming at V came to 0 bases and at J to 0 bases, leaving 5 bases not matched to a gene. CDR3 loop: CASSQSASGATNTGELFF. CDR3 nucleotide sequence: TGCGCCAGCAGTCAATCGGCTAGCGGGGCTACGAACACCGGGGAGCTGTTTTTT.

This clonotype occurred many times. V is TRBV29-1 and J is TRBJ2-1; D might be TRBD2 (6 bases). The CDR3 consists of 14 residues. The V and J ends lost 7 bases and 2 bases respectively, with 15 bases between them. Germline lookup yields CDR1 SQVTM and CDR2 ANQGSEA. This CDR3 reads CSAAAGNTYNEQFF. CDR3 DNA sequence: TGCAGCGCCGCGGCGGGGAATACCTACAATGAGCAGTTCTTC.

The table lists this clonotype with many counts. This rearrangement joins TRBV28 to TRBJ1-2; the match to TRBD1 covers 7 bases. Per the germline V gene, CDR1 is MDHEN and CDR2 is SYDVKM. The CDR3 consists of 14 residues. With V trimmed by 3 bases and J by 2 bases, 3 bases remained unmatched. The CDR3 DNA reads as TGTGCCAGCAGTTTGACAGGGCCCAACTATGGCTACACCTTC. Its protein product is CASSLTGPNYGYTF.

This clonotype was seen a handful of times. The chain employs TRBV27 and TRBJ2-7; 7 bases align to TRBD2. Germline V gene lookup returns CDR1 MNHEY and CDR2 SMNVEV (reference sequence). V trimming: 9 bases; J trimming: 2 bases; junction bases outside the gene matches: 7. The CDR3 spans 13 residues. CDR3 region: CASRPSGAYEQYF. In nucleotides, the CDR3 is TGTGCCAGTAGGCCGAGCGGGGCCTACGAGCAGTACTTC.

This clonotype was observed a handful of times. The rearrangement uses TRBV4-1 and TRBJ1-4; D unclear. Germline CDR1 reads MGHRA; CDR2 reads YSYEKL. The V end was cut by 1 base, the J end by 3 bases, with 9 bases between. The CDR3 loop spans 15 amino acids. CDR3 region: CASSQVTQSNEKLFF. In nucleotides, the CDR3 is TGCGCCAGCAGCCAAGTGACGCAGTCTAATGAAAAACTGTTTTTT.

There are a few counts of this clonotype. The chain uses TRBV7-8 and TRBJ2-3, with a weak D call TRBD2 (5 bases). CDR3 length equals 14 residues. CDR1 is SGHVS, CDR2 FQNEAQ, per germline. V lost 6 bases, J lost 3 bases, and 13 bases lay in between. The CDR3 DNA sequence: TGTGCCAGCAGTCGAAGAGGGAAGACAGATACGCAGTATTTT. Its translation is CASSRRGKTDTQYF.

This clonotype was counted at least ten times. This sequence joins TRBV7-3 and TRBJ2-1; 8 bases agree with TRBD2. Trimming took 1 base from V and 5 from J; bases not matched to a gene: 10. Germline V lookup: CDR1 SGHTA, CDR2 FQGTGA. The CDR3 spans 17 residues. CDR3 sequence (DNA): TGTGCCAGCAGCTTAATTCCGGGAGGGATTGGGGACAATGAGCAGTTCTTC. Translation: CASSLIPGGIGDNEQFF.

This clonotype was counted a few times. V gene TRBV9 combines with J gene TRBJ2-3; 8 positions agree with TRBD2. The germline V gene encodes CDR1 SGDLS and CDR2 YYNGEE. The CDR3 sequence is 15 residues long. Trimming took 0 bases from V and 5 from J; bases not matched to a gene: 5. The CDR3 reads CASSVERGGGDTQYF. CDR3 in DNA: TGTGCCAGCAGCGTAGAACGGGGGGGCGGAGATACGCAGTATTTT.

This clonotype was picked up many times. The V and J genes are TRBV3-1 and TRBJ1-2, with a tentative D call TRBD1 (5 bases). The CDR3 is 17 amino acids. Germline CDR1 LGHDT, CDR2 YNNKEL (reference sequence). Trimming removed 0 bases at V and 4 bases at J, with 18 bases between. CDR3 in amino acids: CASSQDVVGQGIYGYTF. CDR3 nucleotide sequence: TGTGCCAGCAGCCAAGATGTCGTCGGGCAGGGAATCTATGGCTACACCTTC.

This clonotype was seen many times. The chain couples TRBV12-3 or TRBV12-4 to TRBJ1-2, with 9 bases lining up with TRBD1. V lost 5 bases to trimming and J lost 6 bases; unmatched junction nucleotides: 7. The length of the CDR3 is 14 residues. CDR3 region: CASSGRTGENGYTF. DNA for the CDR3: TGTGCCAGCAGTGGTAGGACAGGGGAGAATGGCTACACCTTC.

The chain links TRBV11-2 to TRBJ2-7; D not certain. The V end lost 0 bases, the J end lost 12 bases, and 6 bases lay between the germline ends. CDR1 and CDR2 (germline): SGHAT, FQNNGV. The length of the CDR3 is 10 residues. This CDR3 reads CASSLDVVYF. The DNA for the CDR3 is TGTGCCAGCAGCTTAGATGTTGTGTACTTC.

The chain recombines TRBV11-2 with TRBJ1-1; D call uncertain. This CDR3 is built from 14 residues. Trimming shortened V by 7 bases and J by 1 base, and 13 bases separated the two germline ends. Germline V CDR1 and CDR2: SGHAT, FQNNGV. The CDR3 DNA reads as TGTGCCAGCACCCCCCGTGGGGAGAACACTGAAGCTTTCTTT. Protein sequence: CASTPRGENTEAFF.

The J gene is TRBJ1-6, the V gene TRBV7-2, with D maybe TRBD1 (5 bases). This CDR3 is 12 amino acids long. Germline-derived CDR1 and CDR2 are SGHTA and FQGNSA. The V end lost 3 bases, the J end lost 17 bases, and 14 bases lay between the germline ends. The CDR3 spells CASSFPGLPVHF. The CDR3 bases are TGTGCCAGCAGCTTCCCGGGACTCCCAGTCCACTTT.

The rearrangement uses TRBV12-3 or TRBV12-4 and TRBJ1-1; no reliable D call. The germline V and J ends were trimmed by 3 bases and 0 bases, with 11 bases remaining between them. This CDR3 spans 15 amino acids. The CDR3 sequence: CASSFSGPMNTEAFF. The CDR3 region has the DNA TGTGCCAGCAGTTTTAGCGGACCGATGAACACTGAAGCTTTCTTT.

In this sample, this clonotype turned up many times. This chain connects TRBV6-6 to TRBJ1-2, with 8 nucleotides matching TRBD1. With V trimmed by 5 bases and J by 4 bases, 3 bases remained unmatched. The CDR3 has 13 residues. CDR1 and CDR2 (germline): MNHNY, SVGAGI (reference sequence). The CDR3 spells CASSKGQGYGYTF. The CDR3 nucleotides are TGTGCCAGCAGTAAAGGACAGGGCTATGGCTACACCTTC.

This clonotype was seen more than once but under ten times. This chain links TRBV6-2 or TRBV6-3 with TRBJ2-7, with D uncertain. The CDR3 length is 13 residues. V was cut by 0 bases and J by 7 bases, with 10 bases left in between. CDR1 is MNHEY and CDR2 is SVGEGT in the germline V gene. In DNA, the CDR3 is TGTGCCAGCAGTTACTCCGGGCCCCCTGAGCAGTACTTC. Protein: CASSYSGPPEQYF.

This CDR3 reads CASRFLNSPLHF. CDR3 in DNA: TGTGCCAGCAGGTTTCTTAATTCACCCCTCCACTTT. This chain uses TRBV27 with TRBJ1-6; D ambiguous. This CDR3 comprises 12 residues. Trimming stripped 6 bases from V and 6 bases from J, with 6 bases between. The germline V gene encodes CDR1 MNHEY and CDR2 SMNVEV (reference sequence).

The chain uses TRBV7-9 and TRBJ1-3; D remains unclear. The CDR3 has 13 residues. Deletions cut 5 bases from V and 4 bases from J, with 9 bases between. Germline-derived CDR1 and CDR2 are SEHNR and FQNEAQ (reference sequence). The CDR3 nucleotides read TGTGCCAGCAGCCGAGACCTAGGAAACACCATATATTTT. It specifies CASSRDLGNTIYF. The full variable domain, its missing parts supplied by reference TRBV7-9 and TRBJ1-3, is DTGVSQNPRHKITKRGQNVTFRCDPISEHNRLYWYRQTLGQGPEFLTYFQNEAQLEKSRLLSDRFSAERPKGSFSTLEIQRTEQGDSAMYLCASSRDLGNTIYFGEGSWLTVV.

A few counts support this clonotype. The rearrangement joins TRBV28 to TRBJ2-7; maybe TRBD2 (6 bases). V was clipped by 6 bases and J by 4 bases, with 7 bases between them. The V gene's germline CDR1 is MDHEN and CDR2 SYDVKM. The CDR3 is made up of 11 amino acids. The CDR3 coding sequence is TGTGCCAGCAGCGGAGGGTACGAGCAGTACTTC. Its translation is CASSGGYEQYF.

The chain couples TRBV21-1 to TRBJ2-7; the DNA was not used to check the table's D call, TRBD1. TRBV21-1 is recorded as a pseudogene. This CDR3 spans 15 amino acids. CDR3 bases: TGTGCCAGCAGCCCCCACCGACAGGGGACCTACGAGCAGTACTTC. Its protein product is CASSPHRQGTYEQYF.

This clonotype was seen a few times. CDR3 coding DNA: TGTGCCAGCAGCTTAGGGGTCGGCTCCTACAATGAGCAGTTCTTC. Residues: CASSLGVGSYNEQFF. The chain employs TRBV6-5 and TRBJ2-1; D possibly corresponds to TRBD1 (5 bases). With 6 bases removed from V and 0 bases from J, the gap between germline ends came to 12 bases. Germline loops: CDR1 MNHEY, CDR2 SVGAGI. This CDR3 is 15 amino acids long.